One sample yielded the 14 T cell receptor beta chains listed below, sequenced in a study of OX40 agonist ivuxolimab in advanced cancers. Using immunoSEQ multiplex PCR, the repertoire was profiled, and TCRdb retains in-frame clones only, with some absent. The table lists around 60,000 clones, 77% of them singletons. This material consisted of CD4+ or CD8+ T cells sorted from blood, taken in a trial of the OX40 agonist ivuxolimab. The receptors derive from an adult with an advanced solid tumor such as melanoma, head and neck, liver or kidney cancer.

The CDR3 region is CASSSLGRGGGEQYF. CDR3 coding DNA: TGTGCCAGCAGCTCCCTAGGGCGGGGGGGAGGCGAGCAGTACTTC. V and J are TRBV7-6 and TRBJ2-7; the match to TRBD2 covers 9 bases. The CDR3 is made up of 15 amino acids. With V trimmed by 4 bases and J by 6 bases, 10 bases remained unmatched. In germline, CDR1 is SGHVS, CDR2 FNYEAQ.

With respect to this clone: One junction end does not reproduce the germline sequence, and a read error may be involved. The sample holds other DNA sequences that translate to the same CDR3. The V gene is TRBV30, the J gene TRBJ2-2; TRBD1 agrees at 7 bases. The V gene's germline CDR1 is GTSNPN and CDR2 SVGIG (reference sequence). The CDR3 has 14 amino acids. The chain's CDR3 is CACSGTVNTGELFF. The CDR3 bases are TGCGCCTGTTCCGGGACAGTGAACACCGGGGAGCTGTTTTTT.

The chain joins TRBV7-2 to TRBJ2-1, with D perhaps assigned TRBD1 or TRBD2 (5 bases each). The CDR3 sequence is 16 residues long. Germline V gene sequence: CDR1 SGHTA, CDR2 FQGNSA. The V end lost 1 base, the J end lost 6 bases, and 16 bases lay between the germline ends. As DNA, the CDR3 is TGTGCCAGCAGCTTAGATGGGGGACCTAGGGCCAATGAGCAGTTCTTC. Its protein is CASSLDGGPRANEQFF.

The chain carries TRBV6-6 and TRBJ1-2; D remains unclear. Germline V CDR1 and CDR2: MNHNY, SVGAGI (reference sequence). The CDR3 is 13 residues long. V was cut by 6 bases and J by 2 bases, with 10 bases left in between. This chain's CDR3 is CASSQDPNYGYTF. CDR3 DNA sequence: TGTGCCAGCAGCCAGGACCCCAACTATGGCTACACCTTC.

This clone was detected once. The chain has TRBV18 and TRBJ2-7; perhaps TRBD1 as D (6 bases). Germline loops: CDR1 KGHSH, CDR2 LQKENI. Trimming removed 3 bases at V and 6 bases at J, with 18 bases between. CDR3 length equals 15 residues. The CDR3 is CASSPPGTKFSEQYF. For the CDR3, the DNA is TGTGCCAGCTCACCCCCCGGGACAAAATTCTCCGAGCAGTACTTC. The full variable domain, with the rest looked up from reference TRBV18 and TRBJ2-7, is NAGVMQNPRHLVRRRGQEARLRCSPMKGHSHVYWYRQLPEEGLKFMVYLQKENIIDESGMPKERFSAEFPKEGPSILRIQQVVRGDSAAYFCASSPPGTKFSEQYFGPGTRLTVT.

This clone was seen once. The rearrangement joins TRBV28 to TRBJ1-5, with D uncertain. Trimming stripped 5 bases from V and 0 bases from J, with 14 bases between. The CDR3 is made up of 16 amino acids. Looked up from germline, CDR1 is MDHEN and CDR2 is SYDVKM. The CDR3 DNA reads TGTGCCAGCAGTCCCCTGGGCCTTTATAGCAATCAGCCCCAGCATTTT. Translated: CASSPLGLYSNQPQHF.

V is TRBV11-2 and J is TRBJ1-4, with TRBD1 as a possible D gene (5 bases). The germline gives CDR1 SGHAT, CDR2 FQNNGV. The V and J ends lost 5 bases and 0 bases respectively, with 13 bases between them. The CDR3 extends over 16 amino acids. In nucleotides, the CDR3 is TGTGCCAGCAGCCAAGGCCCGGGGGCAACTAATGAAAAACTGTTTTTT. This gives the protein CASSQGPGATNEKLFF. The variable domain in full, with the rest retrieved from reference TRBV11-2 and TRBJ1-4, is EAGVAQSPRYKIIEKRQSVAFWCNPISGHATLYWYQQILGQGPKLLIQFQNNGVVDDSQLPKDRFSAERLKGVDSTLKIQPAKLEDSAVYLCASSQGPGATNEKLFFGSGTQLSVL.

This clone has just a few counts. J is TRBJ1-6 and V is TRBV6-5, with a tentative D call TRBD1 (5 bases). The ends were cut back, 6 bases at V and 9 bases at J, with 12 bases in the middle. This CDR3 comprises 13 residues. Germline CDR1 and CDR2: MNHEY and SVGAGI. CDR3 protein: CASRRGESSPLHF. The CDR3 DNA reads as TGTGCCAGCAGGAGAGGGGAGAGTTCACCCCTCCACTTT.

This sequence joins TRBV10-3 and TRBJ1-2, with D perhaps TRBD1 (5 bases). V lost 7 bases and J 2 bases, leaving 14 bases between the germline ends. CDR3 size: 14 residues. Germline loops: CDR1 ENHRY, CDR2 SYGVKD. DNA of the CDR3: TGTGCCATCAACCAGGGTAATCGGAACTATGGCTACACCTTC. Translated: CAINQGNRNYGYTF.

The chain carries TRBV28 and TRBJ2-5; 9 bases are a match to TRBD1. This CDR3 has 20 residues. Germline V gives CDR1 MDHEN, CDR2 SYDVKM. The ends lost 4 bases at V and 2 bases at J; junction bases unmatched: 20. The CDR3 protein is CASSYGTAKSGTGRQETQYF. In DNA, the CDR3 is TGTGCCAGCAGTTATGGGACAGCAAAATCCGGGACAGGGAGGCAAGAGACCCAGTACTTC.

This chain uses TRBV7-3 with TRBJ2-2; tentatively, D is TRBD2 (5 bases). The germline V gene encodes CDR1 SGHTA and CDR2 FQGTGA. Trimming took 3 bases from V and 5 from J, leaving 13 bases between them. The CDR3 has 15 residues. DNA for the CDR3: TGTGCCAGCAGCTTTGGACGGGATAATACCGGGGAGCTGTTTTTT. It yields the protein CASSFGRDNTGELFF.

The chain uses TRBV27 and TRBJ2-7; 9 bases are a match to TRBD1. Germline lookup yields CDR1 MNHEY and CDR2 SMNVEV (reference sequence). V was clipped by 6 bases and J by 6 bases; unmatched bases: 9. The CDR3 consists of 14 residues. CDR3 in DNA: TGTGCCAGCAGGCGACAGGGGGAATTGGGCGAGCAGTACTTC. Its translation is CASRRQGELGEQYF.

The chain couples TRBV7-2 to TRBJ1-6; 8 bases are a match to TRBD1. Germline CDR1 is SGHTA and CDR2 is FQGNSA. CDR3 length: 15 amino acids. J gave up 7 bases and V 5 bases, and 7 bases lay outside the gene matches. CDR3: CASSQQGAMNSPLHF. The DNA of the CDR3 is TGTGCCAGCAGCCAGCAGGGGGCAATGAATTCACCCCTCCACTTT.

This clone has just one count. The chain carries TRBV11-2 and TRBJ1-1; D might be TRBD1 (5 bases). The germline V gene encodes CDR1 SGHAT and CDR2 FQNNGV. This CDR3 has 13 residues. V lost 4 bases and J 1 base, leaving 7 bases between the germline ends. The CDR3 bases are TGTGCCAGCAGCTCTCAGGGGAACACTGAAGCTTTCTTT. It specifies CASSSQGNTEAFF. Drawing the rest from reference TRBV11-2 and TRBJ1-1, the complete variable domain is EAGVAQSPRYKIIEKRQSVAFWCNPISGHATLYWYQQILGQGPKLLIQFQNNGVVDDSQLPKDRFSAERLKGVDSTLKIQPAKLEDSAVYLCASSSQGNTEAFFGQGTRLTVV.